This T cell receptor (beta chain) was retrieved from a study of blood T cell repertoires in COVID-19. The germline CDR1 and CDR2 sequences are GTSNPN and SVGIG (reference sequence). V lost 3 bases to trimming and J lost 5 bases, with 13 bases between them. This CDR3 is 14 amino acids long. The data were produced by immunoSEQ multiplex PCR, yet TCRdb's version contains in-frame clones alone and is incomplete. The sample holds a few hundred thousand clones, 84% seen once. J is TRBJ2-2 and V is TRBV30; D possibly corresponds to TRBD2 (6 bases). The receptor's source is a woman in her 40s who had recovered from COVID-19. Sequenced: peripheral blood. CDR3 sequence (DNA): TGTGCCTGGAGGGGACTGACAGAAACCGGGGAGCTGTTTTTT. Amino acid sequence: CAWRGLTETGELFF.